The 18 T cell receptor beta chains below were found in one sample sequenced in a study of vaccination and CD4 T cells after COVID-19 (dated by TCRdb to the early 2020s). Library creation used PCR. Sequencing used an Illumina iSeq 100. DNA from cultured CD4+ T cells was subjected to TCR sequencing with the Oncomine TCR Beta short-read assay at the Johns Hopkins FTIC core. In TCRdb, the public reads were trimmed at Q25 with fastp and aligned with MiXCR, with productive beta chains retained. All rows with the same CDR3 protein become a single entry with the most common DNA and genes. This sample gives about 14,000 distinct CDR3 sequences in total; nearly 45% of them show up just once. The ten largest clones capture 7.5% to 9.5% of the sample. Antigens of these TCRs are unknown. The treatment or condition label corresponds to: 10-day PBMC culture with coronavirus spike peptide pools or control peptides (ViraFEST assay).

The source material was CD4+ T cells from blood, cultured in vitro, sampled after SARS-CoV-2 vaccination. These receptors came from a human donor who had recovered from COVID-19.

The rearrangement links TRBV27 to TRBJ2-5, with D perhaps assigned TRBD1 or TRBD2 (6 bases each). V shed 5 bases and J shed 7 bases, with 11 bases lying between them. CDR1 and CDR2 from the germline V gene are MNHEY and SMNVEV (reference sequence). This CDR3 contains 12 residues. CDR3 residues: CASSEGGGTQYF. CDR3 DNA sequence: TGTGCCAGCAGTGAGGGGGGTGGGACCCAGTACTTC.

The chain couples TRBV5-1 to TRBJ2-5; D ambiguous. Trimming left V 1 base short and J 0 bases short, with 4 bases between. The V gene's germline CDR1 is SGHRS and CDR2 YFSETQ. The CDR3 spans 13 residues. CDR3 sequence (DNA): TGCGCCAGCAGCTTGAACTACCAAGAGACCCAGTACTTC. This codes for CASSLNYQETQYF.

V and J are TRBV7-3 and TRBJ2-5; 7 bases agree with TRBD2. V trimming: 1 base; J trimming: 3 bases; junction bases outside the gene matches: 5. The germline CDR1 and CDR2 sequences are SGHTA and FQGTGA. The CDR3 runs to 15 residues. In DNA form, the CDR3 reads TGTGCCAGCAGCTTAAGACCGGGGGGTAAAGAGACCCAGTACTTC. Protein product: CASSLRPGGKETQYF.

This clonotype was recorded a few times. The chain has TRBV20-1 and TRBJ1-1; weak D call: TRBD1 (5 bases). The CDR3 sequence is 15 residues long. Germline lookup yields CDR1 DFQATT and CDR2 SNEGSKA (reference sequence). Deletions cut 3 bases from V and 2 bases from J, with 16 bases between. The CDR3 DNA sequence: TGCAGTGCTAGGACAGCAAGGGTGGCAAACACTGAAGCTTTCTTT. The encoded protein is CSARTARVANTEAFF.

The rearrangement joins TRBV12-3 or TRBV12-4 to TRBJ2-7; D remains unclear. Trimming left V 3 bases short and J 3 bases short, with 9 bases between. This CDR3 is built from 13 residues. This CDR3 reads CASSLWTVYEQYF. In DNA, the CDR3 is TGTGCCAGCAGTTTGTGGACGGTCTACGAGCAGTACTTC.

The chain links TRBV20-1 to TRBJ2-2; 8 bases fit TRBD1. V was pared by 0 bases and J by 7 bases, with 10 bases of the junction left unmatched. CDR3 length equals 16 residues. Germline V gives CDR1 DFQATT, CDR2 SNEGSKA (reference sequence). In DNA form, the CDR3 reads TGCAGTGCTAGAGAGTCAGGGGGCGCCTCGTTCGGGGAGCTGTTTTTT. Residues: CSARESGGASFGELFF.

This clonotype was observed a handful of times. This chain links TRBV10-3 with TRBJ2-5; TRBD1 matches 11 bases. CDR3 size: 14 residues. V lost 6 bases and J lost 2; bases outside the gene matches: 2. CDR1 and CDR2 from the germline V gene are ENHRY and SYGVKD. The CDR3 loop reads CAISRDRGQETQYF. CDR3 coding DNA: TGTGCCATCAGCCGGGACAGGGGGCAAGAGACCCAGTACTTC.

This clonotype has a single count. The chain links TRBV28 to TRBJ2-7; 8 bases line up with TRBD2. V lost 3 bases to trimming and J lost 0 bases; unmatched junction nucleotides: 1. CDR3 size: 14 residues. The V gene's germline CDR1 is MDHEN and CDR2 SYDVKM. CDR3 residues: CASSFSGSSYEQYF. As DNA, the CDR3 is TGTGCCAGCAGTTTCAGCGGGAGCTCCTACGAGCAGTACTTC.

The chain links TRBV30 to TRBJ2-5; tentatively, D is TRBD1 or TRBD2 (6 bases each). Germline V gives CDR1 GTSNPN, CDR2 SVGIG (reference sequence). V was clipped by 2 bases and J by 5 bases, with 18 bases between them. This CDR3 is built from 15 residues. The CDR3 nucleotides are TGTGCCTGGAGTCCAATAGGGGGGCAGTCGGAGACCCAGTACTTC. Translating it yields CAWSPIGGQSETQYF.

The rearrangement links TRBV12-3 or TRBV12-4 to TRBJ1-5, with D perhaps TRBD1 (6 bases). Trimming left V 4 bases short and J 6 bases short, with 10 bases between. CDR3 size: 13 residues. The CDR3 DNA reads as TGTGCCAGCAGTTGGGGGGCAACTCAGCCCCAGCATTTT. It is translated as CASSWGATQPQHF.

This chain links TRBV20-1 with TRBJ2-3; D is possibly TRBD2 (5 bases). The V and J ends lost 0 bases and 0 bases respectively, with 13 bases between them. CDR1 DFQATT and CDR2 SNEGSKA come from the germline V gene (reference sequence). The CDR3 covers 16 residues. Written as DNA, the CDR3 is TGCAGTGCTAGAGATTGGACGGGGTCTAGCACAGATACGCAGTATTTT. Residues: CSARDWTGSSTDTQYF.

This chain uses TRBV7-9 with TRBJ2-1; D ambiguous. The CDR3 is 16 amino acids. The V and J ends lost 2 bases and 3 bases respectively, with 14 bases between them. Germline V lookup: CDR1 SEHNR, CDR2 FQNEAQ (reference sequence). CDR3 region: CASSLPPKAHYNEQFF. CDR3 DNA sequence: TGTGCCAGCAGCTTACCCCCTAAGGCACACTACAATGAGCAGTTCTTC.

The chain employs TRBV12-3 or TRBV12-4 and TRBJ1-3; D perhaps matches TRBD1 (6 bases). This CDR3 region has 17 residues. Trimming shortened V by 6 bases and J by 7 bases, and 25 bases separated the two germline ends. This chain's CDR3 is CASRSTDRPWRYNTIYF. The CDR3 bases are TGTGCCAGCAGAAGTACTGACAGGCCGTGGAGGTACAACACCATATATTTT.

The J gene is TRBJ2-5, the V gene TRBV9; TRBD1 matches at 8 bases. Trimming at V came to 3 bases and at J to 2 bases, leaving 6 bases not matched to a gene. Germline values: CDR1 SGDLS, CDR2 YYNGEE. The CDR3 spans 15 residues. CDR3 coding DNA: TGTGCCAGCAGCGATTACGGGACAGGACAAGAGACCCAGTACTTC. Residues: CASSDYGTGQETQYF.

This clonotype was counted between two and nine times. The chain is built from TRBV6-1 and TRBJ2-5; D perhaps matches TRBD1 (5 bases). Germline CDR1 and CDR2: MNHNS and SASEGT. V gave up 7 bases and J gave up 1 base, with 7 bases separating them. This CDR3 comprises 12 residues. The CDR3 here is CASKTAQETQYF. The CDR3 DNA reads as TGTGCCAGCAAGACAGCCCAAGAGACCCAGTACTTC.

This clonotype was recorded a few times. J is TRBJ2-1 and V is TRBV20-1, with no clear D. The V and J ends lost 0 bases and 4 bases respectively, with 1 base between them. CDR1 is DFQATT, CDR2 SNEGSKA, per germline (reference sequence). The CDR3 is 11 residues long. CDR3 protein: CSAREYNEQFF. The DNA for the CDR3 is TGCAGTGCTAGAGAGTACAATGAGCAGTTCTTC.

This sequence joins TRBV20-1 and TRBJ2-3; 8 bases line up with TRBD1. Germline assignment: CDR1 DFQATT and CDR2 SNEGSKA (reference sequence). The V and J ends lost 1 base and 0 bases, in that order; junction bases with no gene match: 9. This CDR3 comprises 17 residues. The chain's CDR3 is CSARGSGQGFSTDTQYF. DNA for the CDR3: TGCAGTGCTAGAGGAAGTGGACAGGGCTTTAGCACAGATACGCAGTATTTT.

The chain recombines TRBV10-2 with TRBJ2-5, with no clear D. The V end lost 2 bases, the J end lost 5 bases, and 9 bases lay between the germline ends. CDR1 is WSHSY and CDR2 is SAAADI in the germline V gene. CDR3 length: 13 residues. The CDR3 here is CASSEQVYETQYF. CDR3 DNA: TGCGCCAGCAGTGAGCAGGTGTACGAGACCCAGTACTTC.